These 23 T cell receptor beta chains came from one sample sequenced in a study of blood T cell repertoires in COVID-19. Here immunoSEQ multiplex PCR was the method, and the copy in TCRdb shows in-frame clones only, minus some. The table lists more than 100,000 clones, 84% of them singletons. The sequenced material came from peripheral blood. The receptors come from a man aged 60-69 years with acute or convalescent COVID-19.

The chain couples TRBV7-2 to TRBJ2-3, with 10 bases fitting TRBD2. CDR3 length: 17 amino acids. The V segment lost 1 base and the J segment 4 bases; nucleotides outside the gene matches: 8. From germline, CDR1 is SGHTA and CDR2 FQGNSA. CDR3 amino acids: CASSLVLGAGGSDTQYF. The CDR3 coding sequence is TGTGCCAGCAGCTTAGTTCTCGGAGCGGGGGGGTCAGATACGCAGTATTTT.

This chain uses TRBV10-3 with TRBJ1-2; 7 positions agree with TRBD1. In germline, CDR1 is ENHRY, CDR2 SYGVKD. The CDR3 has 14 amino acids. V shed 1 base and J 4 bases; nucleotides not matched to a gene: 3. CDR3 sequence reads: CAISELGGGYGYTF. In nucleotides, the CDR3 is TGTGCCATCAGTGAGTTAGGGGGCGGCTATGGCTACACCTTC.

J is TRBJ1-1 and V is TRBV7-9; 8 nucleotides agree with TRBD1. CDR3 length: 15 amino acids. Germline CDR1 SEHNR, CDR2 FQNEAQ (reference sequence). After removal of 6 bases from V and 1 base from J, the junction contained 7 bases not matched to a gene. CDR3 DNA: TGTGCCAGCAGAAACAGTGACAGGGGGAACACTGAAGCTTTCTTT. Encoded protein: CASRNSDRGNTEAFF.

The rearrangement links TRBV19 to TRBJ2-7, with a tentative D call TRBD1 (5 bases). V was trimmed by 3 bases and J by 4 bases, leaving 13 bases between them. The germline V gene encodes CDR1 LNHDA and CDR2 SQIVND (reference sequence). There are 14 residues in the CDR3. The CDR3 DNA reads TGTGCCAGTAGTATTACCACAGGCCCGTACGAGCAGTACTTC. Its translation: CASSITTGPYEQYF.

The chain couples TRBV5-1 to TRBJ1-1; D may be TRBD1 (5 bases). From germline, CDR1 is SGHRS and CDR2 YFSETQ. This CDR3 comprises 14 residues. Trimming cost V 2 bases and J 4 bases, with 12 bases left between them. This chain's CDR3 is CASSFRGGSTEAFF. The CDR3 region has the DNA TGCGCCAGCAGCTTCCGGGGCGGGAGCACTGAAGCTTTCTTT.

The CDR3 spells CASTLLRGRWNYGYTF. CDR3 coding DNA: TGTGCCAGCACCCTCCTAAGGGGGCGGTGGAACTATGGCTACACCTTC. This chain links TRBV21-1 with TRBJ1-2; TRBD1 is the table's D call and was not checked against the DNA. TRBV21-1 is labeled a pseudogene. The CDR3 runs to 16 residues.

V gene TRBV5-1 combines with J gene TRBJ1-4; TRBD1 aligns across 7 bases. V gave up 3 bases and J gave up 6 bases; unmatched junction bases: 5. Germline values: CDR1 SGHRS, CDR2 YFSETQ. The CDR3 is 14 residues long. The CDR3 here is CASSWDSGDEKLFF. CDR3 in DNA: TGCGCCAGCAGCTGGGACAGTGGGGATGAAAAACTGTTTTTT.

A note on this clone: One end of the junction is discordant with germline, which a read error may explain. The chain links TRBV5-1 to TRBJ1-4, with D unresolved. CDR1 SGHRS and CDR2 YFSETQ come from the germline V gene. CDR3 length: 16 amino acids. The CDR3 coding sequence is TGCGCCAGCAGGTTGGGAGGACGGGAGATCGGTGAAAAACTGTTTTTT. It is translated as CASRLGGREIGEKLFF.

In its sample, this clone was seen a few times. This chain joins TRBV5-5 and TRBJ2-2, with TRBD1 matching 7 bases. J was trimmed by 4 bases and V by 3 bases; bases with no gene match: 3. Germline values: CDR1 SGHKS, CDR2 YYEKEE (reference sequence). This CDR3 has 14 residues. Here the CDR3 DNA reads TGTGCCAGCAGCTGGGACAGAGCCACCGGGGAGCTGTTTTTT. Translation gives CASSWDRATGELFF.

V is TRBV6-1 and J is TRBJ2-2; D is undetermined. Germline V gives CDR1 MNHNS, CDR2 SASEGT. V lost 2 bases, J lost 5 bases, and 12 bases lay in between. This CDR3 is 15 amino acids long. The CDR3 protein is CASSEIRSGTGELFF. CDR3 sequence (DNA): TGTGCCAGCAGTGAAATAAGGTCCGGGACCGGGGAGCTGTTTTTT.

The CDR3 DNA sequence: TGCGCCAGCAGCCAAGGTGATCACAGGGACTATGGCTACACCTTC. It is translated as CASSQGDHRDYGYTF. The chain is built from TRBV4-1 and TRBJ1-2; D may be TRBD1 (6 bases). The CDR3 contains 15 residues. V gave up 1 base and J gave up 3 bases, with 12 bases separating them. Germline values: CDR1 MGHRA, CDR2 YSYEKL.

About this clone: The same CDR3 is also encoded by other DNA sequences in this sample. This chain uses TRBV19 with TRBJ1-4; 10 bases are a match to TRBD1. With 5 bases clipped from V and 2 bases from J, the junction kept 5 bases outside the gene matches. CDR1 is LNHDA and CDR2 is SQIVND in the germline V gene (reference sequence). The CDR3 spans 16 residues. The DNA for the CDR3 is TGTGCCAGTAGTTCGGGACAGGGGATTACTAATGAAAAACTGTTTTTT. Its translation is CASSSGQGITNEKLFF.

V and J are TRBV7-9 and TRBJ1-6, with 8 bases aligning to TRBD1. Per germline, CDR1 SEHNR and CDR2 FQNEAQ (reference sequence). CDR3 length equals 15 residues. V shed 8 bases and J 7 bases; nucleotides not matched to a gene: 10. CDR3 coding DNA: TGTGCCAGCGGAACCACACAGGGGGGCAATTCACCCCTCCACTTT. It specifies CASGTTQGGNSPLHF.

Only a few counts were recorded for this clone. The chain is built from TRBV27 and TRBJ2-2; D unclear. CDR1 and CDR2 from the germline V gene are MNHEY and SMNVEV (reference sequence). CDR3 length: 13 amino acids. Trimming shortened V by 6 bases and J by 3 bases, and 8 bases separated the two germline ends. This CDR3 reads CASSLSDTGELFF. The CDR3, as DNA: TGTGCCAGCAGCCTATCGGACACCGGGGAGCTGTTTTTT.

This clone occurred once. The genes are TRBV27 and TRBJ1-5, with 7 bases identical to TRBD1. The germline V gene has CDR1 MNHEY and CDR2 SMNVEV (reference sequence). Germline trimming cut 5 bases from V and 0 bases from J; bases unmatched to any gene: 19. This CDR3 has 20 residues. The CDR3 spells CASSRAYGTDTPTSNQPQHF. CDR3 nucleotides: TGTGCCAGCAGTAGAGCGTACGGGACAGATACCCCGACTAGCAATCAGCCCCAGCATTTT.

V and J are TRBV19 and TRBJ2-1; D may be TRBD2 (5 bases). This CDR3 region has 15 residues. Deletions cut 5 bases from V and 1 base from J, with 12 bases between. Germline loops: CDR1 LNHDA, CDR2 SQIVND (reference sequence). The CDR3 DNA reads as TGTGCCAGTAGTGTTGAGGGCCGATCCTACAATGAGCAGTTCTTC. This sequence encodes CASSVEGRSYNEQFF.

The chain employs TRBV19 and TRBJ1-1, with a possible D match to TRBD1 (6 bases). This CDR3 contains 12 residues. Between the trimmed V and J ends, which lost 8 bases and 10 bases, there was a span of 17 bases. Germline lookup yields CDR1 LNHDA and CDR2 SQIVND (reference sequence). As DNA, the CDR3 is TGTGCCAGTCGACAGAGGGGGGGACCAGCTTTCTTT. Translated: CASRQRGGPAFF.

The rearrangement links TRBV3-1 (or the pseudogene TRBV3-2) to TRBJ2-1; 12 bases map to TRBD2. The CDR3 has 15 amino acids. Germline assignment: CDR1 LGHDT and CDR2 YNNKEL (reference sequence). Losses at the gene ends were 5 bases for V and 8 bases for J; bases not matched to a gene: 7. The CDR3 coding sequence is TGTGCCAGCAGCGAAGGACTAGCGGGATCTTATGAGCAGTTCTTC. Translating gives CASSEGLAGSYEQFF.

The chain employs TRBV12-3 or TRBV12-4 and TRBJ1-2; tentatively, D is TRBD1 (6 bases). V lost 1 base, J lost 8 bases, and 11 bases lay in between. CDR3 length: 13 residues. In DNA, the CDR3 is TGTGCCAGCAGTTTAGACAGGGCCGGGGGCTACACCTTC. It specifies CASSLDRAGGYTF.

This rearrangement joins TRBV9 to TRBJ1-2; 8 nucleotides match TRBD1. The CDR3 consists of 14 residues. CDR1 is SGDLS, CDR2 YYNGEE, per germline. J gave up 2 bases and V 1 base, and 1 base lay outside the gene matches. CDR3 sequence (DNA): TGTGCCAGCAGCGTACGGGACAGGAACTATGGCTACACCTTC. This translates into CASSVRDRNYGYTF.

The chain links TRBV7-9 to TRBJ2-5, with 7 bases lining up with TRBD2. The trim removed 1 base at V and 5 bases at J, leaving 7 bases unmatched. Per the germline V gene, CDR1 is SEHNR and CDR2 is FQNEAQ (reference sequence). This CDR3 comprises 15 residues. The CDR3 region has the DNA TGTGCCAGCAGCTTAGTGTCTAGCGGAGGGGAGACCCAGTACTTC. Its translation: CASSLVSSGGETQYF.

The J gene is TRBJ2-5, the V gene TRBV2; possibly TRBD2 for D (6 bases). V was pared by 9 bases and J by 5 bases, with 19 bases between. This CDR3 region has 14 residues. Looked up from germline, CDR1 is SNHLY and CDR2 is FYNNEI. The CDR3 loop is CASRRRTSPETQYF. CDR3 nucleotides: TGTGCCAGTCGTAGGCGTACTAGCCCGGAGACCCAGTACTTC.

This chain joins TRBV5-1 and TRBJ2-2, with D perhaps TRBD2 (5 bases). Germline V gene data show CDR1 as SGHRS and CDR2 as YFSETQ. CDR3 size: 14 residues. V lost 1 base to trimming and J lost 3 bases, with 7 bases between them. The CDR3 region is CASSLRRDTGELFF. The CDR3 DNA reads TGCGCCAGCAGCTTGCGGCGGGACACCGGGGAGCTGTTTTTT. Filled out from reference TRBV5-1 and TRBJ2-2, the complete variable domain reads KAGVTQTPRYLIKTRGQQVTLSCSPISGHRSVSWYQQTPGQGLQFLFEYFSETQRNKGNFPGRFSGRQFSNSRSEMNVSTLELGDSALYLCASSLRRDTGELFFGEGSRLTVL.